The subject of this entry is one T cell receptor beta chain. The sample originates from a study of OX40 agonist ivuxolimab in advanced cancers. Losses at the gene ends were 0 bases for V and 2 bases for J; bases not matched to a gene: 5. Looked up from germline, CDR1 is LGHNA and CDR2 is YSLEER. The CDR3 is made up of 16 amino acids. Sequencing used immunoSEQ multiplex PCR; TCRdb keeps in-frame clones, though not all of them. The sample holds under 30,000 clones, around 90% seen once. The TCR comes from an adult with an advanced solid tumor such as melanoma, head and neck, liver or kidney cancer. The sequences come from CD4+ or CD8+ T cells sorted from blood, collected in a trial of the OX40 agonist ivuxolimab. This chain joins TRBV4-3 and TRBJ2-5; 8 positions match TRBD2. CDR3 in DNA: TGCGCCAGCAGCCAAGATCATTTAGCGGGACAAGAGACCCAGTACTTC. Translation gives CASSQDHLAGQETQYF.